A selection of T cell receptor beta chains follows, all from one sample in a study of cytomegalovirus exposure and HLA in healthy donors. TCRdb keeps only in-frame clones here, not all; method: immunoSEQ multiplex PCR. Of about 160,000 clones listed, 81% were seen once; the top ten hold about 12%. The sequencing sample was made of PBMCs. Receptors originate from a woman aged 45 to 65 in good health and CMV-seronegative. CDR3s include the opening cysteine and the closing phenylalanine or tryptophan. D genes are given only for firm matches. Clone size is stated in some rows and not others, as once, few, many or a class when expanded.

V gene	clone size	J gene	D gene	CDR3 protein	CDR3 DNA
TRBV28	-	TRBJ2-1	TRBD1	CASSFPSLQGADEQFF	TGTGCCAGCAGTTTTCCCTCCCTCCAGGGGGCTGATGAGCAGTTCTTC
TRBV28	few	TRBJ2-7	TRBD2	CASTPGGSSYEQYF	TGTGCCAGCACCCCGGGGGGGAGCTCCTACGAGCAGTACTTC
TRBV7-8	-	TRBJ1-2	TRBD1	CASSSRTGANYGYTF	TGTGCCAGCAGCTCGAGGACAGGCGCCAACTATGGCTACACCTTC
TRBV7-9	-	TRBJ2-7	TRBD1	CASSPMTGEAYEQYF	TGTGCCAGCAGCCCAATGACAGGGGAAGCCTACGAGCAGTACTTC
TRBV6-1	-	TRBJ1-4	-	CASSPLTGSNEKLFF	TGTGCCAGCAGTCCCCTAACAGGGAGCAATGAAAAACTGTTTTTT
TRBV7-9	-	TRBJ2-7	TRBD2	CASSLPSGGSYEQYF	TGTGCCAGCAGCTTACCCTCGGGGGGATCCTACGAGCAGTACTTC
TRBV7-8	-	TRBJ2-7	-	CASSLTSSYEQYF	TGTGCCAGCAGCTTAACCAGCTCCTACGAGCAGTACTTC
TRBV11-2	few	TRBJ2-1	TRBD2	CASSPLAGGFSNEQFF	TGTGCCAGCAGCCCCTTAGCGGGAGGTTTCTCCAATGAGCAGTTCTTC
TRBV14	few	TRBJ2-5	TRBD2	CASSPGSRLALQETQYF	TGTGCCAGCAGCCCGGGGTCCAGACTAGCGCTCCAAGAGACCCAGTACTTC
TRBV19	-	TRBJ1-1	-	CASSMGGVSTEAFF	TGTGCCAGTAGTATGGGGGGAGTGAGCACTGAAGCTTTCTTT
TRBV29-1	once	TRBJ1-1	TRBD1	CSADRGNTEAFF	TGCAGCGCCGACAGGGGGAACACTGAAGCTTTCTTT
TRBV7-2	-	TRBJ2-5	-	CASSFSETQYF	TGTGCCAGCAGCTTTTCGGAGACCCAGTACTTC
TRBV7-9	few	TRBJ2-7	TRBD1	CASSLGQGNHEQYF	TGTGCCAGCAGCTTAGGACAGGGGAACCACGAGCAGTACTTC
TRBV27	-	TRBJ1-1	-	CASSSTGSQAFF	TGTGCCAGCAGTTCTACAGGATCTCAGGCTTTCTTT
TRBV7-2	-	TRBJ1-2	-	CASSPGGGHDYGYTF	TGTGCCAGCAGCCCCGGCGGGGGCCACGACTATGGCTACACCTTC
TRBV6-6	-	TRBJ2-7	-	CASRWAGSDYEQYF	TGTGCCAGCAGGTGGGCGGGGTCGGACTACGAGCAGTACTTC
TRBV2	-	TRBJ1-2	-	CASLQQGANYGYTF	TGTGCCAGCTTACAACAGGGAGCTAACTATGGCTACACCTTC
TRBV5-8	-	TRBJ2-3	-	CASSLVGHVYNF	TGTGCCAGCAGCTTGGTGGGGCACGTCTACAATTTT
TRBV19	-	TRBJ2-7	TRBD1	CASSHTGGVYEQYF	TGTGCCAGTAGTCACACAGGGGGCGTCTACGAGCAGTACTTC
TRBV19	-	TRBJ1-5	-	CASTWGGHSNQPQHF	TGTGCCAGTACCTGGGGGGGGCATAGCAATCAGCCCCAGCATTTT
TRBV6-5	once	TRBJ2-5	TRBD2	CASRNPSGDQETQYF	TGTGCCAGCAGGAATCCTAGCGGGGATCAAGAGACCCAGTACTTC
TRBV6-5	-	TRBJ1-2	-	CASSPAGATYGYTF	TGTGCCAGCAGCCCCGCAGGGGCCACCTATGGCTACACCTTC
TRBV28	once	TRBJ2-5	TRBD2	CASSFPGLGSGETQYF	TGTGCCAGCAGTTTCCCGGGACTAGGTTCGGGAGAGACCCAGTACTTC
TRBV6-5	-	TRBJ2-7	TRBD1	CASSRGQGSYEQYF	TGTGCCAGCAGCAGGGGACAGGGATCCTACGAGCAGTACTTC
TRBV7-2	-	TRBJ1-5	-	CASSLGTVNQPQHF	TGTGCCAGCAGCTTAGGGACAGTGAATCAGCCCCAGCATTTT
TRBV25-1	-	TRBJ2-1	-	CASSELLHSETSYNEQFF	TGTGCCAGCAGTGAACTTCTTCATAGCGAGACCTCCTACAATGAGCAGTTCTTC
TRBV18	few	TRBJ2-2	-	CASSTTYAGELFF	TGTGCCAGCTCAACCACCTACGCCGGGGAGCTGTTTTTT
TRBV15	-	TRBJ1-1	TRBD1	CATSRDPSRQGSLAFF	TGTGCCACCAGCAGAGATCCCAGTCGACAGGGCTCTCTGGCTTTCTTT
TRBV9	-	TRBJ2-3	TRBD1	CASSVDRASTDTQYF	TGTGCCAGCAGCGTGGACAGGGCTAGCACAGATACGCAGTATTTT
TRBV5-1	-	TRBJ2-2	TRBD1	CASSSSDRVTGELFF	TGCGCCAGCAGCTCGTCGGACAGGGTCACCGGGGAGCTGTTTTTT
TRBV5-1	-	TRBJ2-7	TRBD1	CASSPIQGKDEQYF	TGCGCCAGCAGCCCTATACAGGGGAAGGACGAGCAGTACTTC
TRBV7-2	-	TRBJ1-5	-	CASSLNPLNQPQHF	TGTGCCAGCAGCTTAAATCCCTTGAATCAGCCCCAGCATTTT
TRBV6-6	-	TRBJ1-2	-	CASSPRQERGYTF	TGTGCCAGCAGTCCTCGACAGGAACGTGGCTACACCTTC
TRBV19	-	TRBJ2-2	TRBD1	CATKPTGVPGELFF	TGTGCCACTAAACCCACAGGGGTCCCCGGGGAGCTGTTTTTT
TRBV11-2	-	TRBJ2-7	-	CASSIYSYEQYF	TGTGCCAGCAGCATTTACTCCTACGAGCAGTACTTC
TRBV7-2	-	TRBJ2-7	TRBD2	CASSLELAGGGEQYF	TGTGCCAGCAGCTTAGAACTAGCGGGAGGTGGTGAGCAGTACTTC
TRBV23-1	-	TRBJ1-2	-	CASSQSSMAGSWGGYTF	TGCGCCAGCAGTCAATCCTCAATGGCGGGATCCTGGGGCGGCTACACCTTC
TRBV10-3	-	TRBJ2-5	-	CAISSQETQYF	TGTGCCATCAGCAGCCAAGAGACCCAGTACTTC
TRBV10-3	-	TRBJ2-3	TRBD2	CATEGLAGSGADTQYF	TGTGCCACCGAAGGACTAGCGGGAAGTGGAGCAGATACGCAGTATTTT
TRBV7-9	once	TRBJ1-1	TRBD1	CSSSSGSTGIRTEAFF	TGTTCCAGCAGCTCTGGTTCGACAGGGATTAGGACTGAAGCTTTCTTT
TRBV27	once	TRBJ2-1	TRBD2	CASSLSVLAGVHEQFF	TGTGCCAGCAGTTTATCTGTCCTAGCGGGAGTACATGAGCAGTTCTTC
TRBV7-8	-	TRBJ2-5	TRBD1	CASSARDRGLAETQYF	TGTGCCAGCAGCGCTCGGGACAGGGGGCTAGCAGAGACCCAGTACTTC
TRBV4-3	-	TRBJ1-6	-	CASSQDRTSSYNSPLHF	TGCGCCAGCAGCCAAGATCGAACTAGCTCCTATAATTCACCCCTCCACTTT
TRBV7-8	-	TRBJ2-7	TRBD1	CASSSWTGADEQYF	TGTGCCAGCAGCTCGTGGACAGGGGCCGACGAGCAGTACTTC
TRBV7-2	-	TRBJ2-7	TRBD1	CASSSRQGVYEQYF	TGTGCCAGCAGCTCCCGACAGGGGGTTTACGAGCAGTACTTC
TRBV5-8	-	TRBJ1-2	-	CASSLLGYGYGYTF	TGTGCCAGCAGCTTGTTGGGCTACGGCTATGGCTACACCTTC
TRBV7-3	-	TRBJ1-4	TRBD1	CASSLRIGQGARNNEKLFF	TGTGCCAGCAGCTTAAGGATAGGGCAGGGGGCTAGAAATAATGAAAAACTGTTTTTT